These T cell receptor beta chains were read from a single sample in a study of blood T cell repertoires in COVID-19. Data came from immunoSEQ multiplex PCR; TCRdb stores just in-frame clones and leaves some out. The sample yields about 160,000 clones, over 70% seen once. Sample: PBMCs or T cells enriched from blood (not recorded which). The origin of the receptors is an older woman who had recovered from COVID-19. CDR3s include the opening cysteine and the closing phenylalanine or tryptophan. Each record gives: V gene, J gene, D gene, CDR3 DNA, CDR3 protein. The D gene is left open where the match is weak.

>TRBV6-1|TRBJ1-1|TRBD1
TGTGCCAGCAGTGCCGAGACAGGGGGCTGGTTCACTGAAGCTTTCTTT
CASSAETGGWFTEAFF
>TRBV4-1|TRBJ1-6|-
TGCGCCAGCAGCCAAGTTCTCAATTCACCCCTCCACTTT
CASSQVLNSPLHF
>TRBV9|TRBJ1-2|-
TGTGCCAGCAGCGTAGCCATCTGGGGAGAAGGCTACACCTTC
CASSVAIWGEGYTF
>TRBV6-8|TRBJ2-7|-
TGTGCCAGCAGTTTCGGGGGTGGCGAGCAGTACTTC
CASSFGGGEQYF
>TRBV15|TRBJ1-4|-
TGTGCCACCAGTGGGCACATAAATGAAAAACTGTTTTTT
CATSGHINEKLFF
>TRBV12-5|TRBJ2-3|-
TGTGCTAGTGGTTTGCCCATAATCGGACTTACGCCCGGAAGTACGCAGTATTTT
CASGLPIIGLTPGSTQYF
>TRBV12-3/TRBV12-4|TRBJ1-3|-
TGTGCCAGCAGTCCCGTAAACACCATATATTTT
CASSPVNTIYF
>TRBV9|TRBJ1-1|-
TGTGCCAGCAGCGTTTTAGGGGGTAACACTGAAGCTTTCTTT
CASSVLGGNTEAFF
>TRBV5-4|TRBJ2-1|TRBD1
TGTGCCAGCAGCTTGGCTAGACAGGGTAAGAATGAGCAGTTCTTC
CASSLARQGKNEQFF
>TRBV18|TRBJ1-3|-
TGTGCCAGCTCCGAGAATGGAAACACCATATATTTT
CASSENGNTIYF